A selection of T cell receptor beta chains follows, all from one sample in a study of T cell repertoires in ileal Crohn's disease. The repertoire was sequenced with immunoSEQ multiplex PCR; TCRdb's copy has only in-frame clones and lacks some. The sample consists of several thousand clones, 70% to 85% of them appearing once. Sequencing input: ileal tissue. Receptor source: an adult with Crohn's disease. Both conserved end residues are part of each CDR3. Fields, in order: V gene, J gene, D gene, clone size, CDR3 DNA, CDR3 protein. A D gene is named only where the DNA matches it firmly. The size of a clone is reported for some rows only, either as once, few or many, or as a class for expanded clones.

V: TRBV7-3; J: TRBJ2-4; D: TRBD1; size: once; DNA: TGTGCCAGCAGCTCCTGGGACAGGGACAAAAACATTCAGTACTTC; CDR3: CASSSWDRDKNIQYF
V: TRBV7-3; J: TRBJ1-4; D: -; size: few; DNA: TGTGCCAGCAGCTTATCGAGGGTTGACGAAAAACTGTTTTTT; CDR3: CASSLSRVDEKLFF
V: TRBV2; J: TRBJ2-5; D: TRBD2; size: few; DNA: TGTGCCAGCAGTTGGCCTAGCGGGTACCGGTACCAAGAGACCCAGTACTTC; CDR3: CASSWPSGYRYQETQYF
V: TRBV30; J: TRBJ2-3; D: -; size: -; DNA: TGTGCCTGGAGTCCTGGGGGAGCGGGAGATACGCAGTATTTT; CDR3: CAWSPGGAGDTQYF
V: TRBV7-8; J: TRBJ2-5; D: -; size: -; DNA: TGTGCCAGCAGCTTAGTAGGCGGGCAGGGGGAGACCCAGTACTTC; CDR3: CASSLVGGQGETQYF
V: TRBV6-5; J: TRBJ1-1; D: -; size: -; DNA: TGTGCCAGCAGACATGGGGGGGGCCCAGCTTTCTTT; CDR3: CASRHGGGPAFF
V: TRBV12-5; J: TRBJ2-7; D: TRBD2; size: once; DNA: TGTGCTAGTGGTTCCTCTAGCGGGGGAGTTTACGAGCAGTACTTC; CDR3: CASGSSSGGVYEQYF
V: TRBV28; J: TRBJ1-2; D: TRBD1; size: -; DNA: TGTGCCAGCAGAAGCGACAGGGGAGTAAACTATGGCTACACCTTC; CDR3: CASRSDRGVNYGYTF
V: TRBV10-1; J: TRBJ1-2; D: -; size: few; DNA: TGCGCCAGCAGTGAAACACGGACAGCTAACTATGGCTACACCTTC; CDR3: CASSETRTANYGYTF
V: TRBV7-2; J: TRBJ2-3; D: TRBD2; size: -; DNA: TGTGCCAGCAGCCAACTAGCGGGAGGGGGTTCAGATACGCAGTATTTT; CDR3: CASSQLAGGGSDTQYF
V: TRBV28; J: TRBJ2-1; D: TRBD2; size: -; DNA: TGTGCCAGCAGCCCACTAGCGAGTTACAATGAGCAGTTCTTC; CDR3: CASSPLASYNEQFF
V: TRBV7-6; J: TRBJ2-6; D: -; size: -; DNA: TGTGCCAGCAGCTTAGTGGCGGGCTCCTCTGGGGCCAACGTCCTGACTTTC; CDR3: CASSLVAGSSGANVLTF
V: TRBV19; J: TRBJ2-5; D: -; size: -; DNA: TGTGCCAGTAGTAACAGGGAGATTCGGTACTTC; CDR3: CASSNREIRYF
V: TRBV11-3; J: TRBJ2-3; D: TRBD2; size: -; DNA: TGTGCCAGCAGCTTCAGCGGGAGGGAAGATACGCAGTATTTT; CDR3: CASSFSGREDTQYF
V: TRBV6-6; J: TRBJ1-2; D: TRBD1; size: -; DNA: TGTGCCGGGGCTCCACAGGGGATCTATGGCTACACCTTC; CDR3: CAGAPQGIYGYTF
V: TRBV5-4; J: TRBJ1-2; D: -; size: -; DNA: TGTGCCAGCAGCTTGGAGAGAACCTATGGCTACACCTTC; CDR3: CASSLERTYGYTF
V: TRBV7-6; J: TRBJ2-4; D: -; size: -; DNA: TGTGCCAGCAGCTTAGGGGCGGGCCCCAGGAACATTCAGTACTTC; CDR3: CASSLGAGPRNIQYF
V: TRBV7-9; J: TRBJ2-7; D: TRBD2; size: -; DNA: TGTGCCAGCAGCTTAACGGTAGCGGGGTCCTACGAGCAGTACTTC; CDR3: CASSLTVAGSYEQYF
V: TRBV19; J: TRBJ2-1; D: TRBD2; size: -; DNA: TGTGCCAGTAGGTCCACAAGTAGCGGGAGATCCTACAATGAGCAGTTCTTC; CDR3: CASRSTSSGRSYNEQFF
V: TRBV5-4; J: TRBJ2-7; D: -; size: -; DNA: TGTGCCAGCAGCTTGTTCACCCGGGGAGAGCAGTACTTC; CDR3: CASSLFTRGEQYF
V: TRBV19; J: TRBJ1-2; D: -; size: once; DNA: TGTGCCAGTAGTCTCACCACGACAGCTAACTATGGCTACACCTTC; CDR3: CASSLTTTANYGYTF
V: TRBV6-1; J: TRBJ1-1; D: TRBD1; size: -; DNA: TGTGCCAGCAGTGACCCACACGGGACAGGGACCATGAACACTGAAGCTTTCTTT; CDR3: CASSDPHGTGTMNTEAFF
V: TRBV4-1; J: TRBJ1-2; D: -; size: -; DNA: TGCGCCAGCAGCCAAGGGCAGGGGAAAGACTATGGCTACACCTTC; CDR3: CASSQGQGKDYGYTF
V: TRBV18; J: TRBJ1-2; D: -; size: -; DNA: TGTGCCAGCTCACTTACCGACCTAGTCACAGGGCTCGTCTATGGCTACACCTTC; CDR3: CASSLTDLVTGLVYGYTF
V: TRBV6-1; J: TRBJ1-1; D: -; size: few; DNA: TGTGCCAGCAGTGAAGCCCAGGGGAACACTGAAGCTTTCTTT; CDR3: CASSEAQGNTEAFF
V: TRBV4-3; J: TRBJ2-7; D: TRBD2; size: -; DNA: TGCGCCAGCAGCCGACATCTAGCGGCCACCTCGGGAGAAGCCGTCGAGCAGTACTTC; CDR3: CASSRHLAATSGEAVEQYF
V: TRBV28; J: TRBJ1-3; D: -; size: -; DNA: TGTGCCAGCAGTAAAAGACAGGAATACTCTGGAAACACCATATATTTT; CDR3: CASSKRQEYSGNTIYF
V: TRBV5-1; J: TRBJ2-7; D: TRBD1; size: once; DNA: TGCGCCAGCAGCGTCGGGACAGGCCTCTACGAGCAGTACTTC; CDR3: CASSVGTGLYEQYF
V: TRBV4-2; J: TRBJ2-7; D: -; size: -; DNA: TGTGCCAGCAGCCAGAGGGGACAAAACTACGAGCAGTACTTC; CDR3: CASSQRGQNYEQYF